These T cell receptor beta chains were read from a single sample in a study of T cell responses to AZD1222 COVID-19 vaccine. Here immunoSEQ multiplex PCR was the method, and the copy in TCRdb shows in-frame clones only, minus some. Among approximately 260,000 clones, roughly 93% were seen once, and the ten largest hold roughly 0.6%. Source: peripheral blood, taken on day 0 of AZD1222 vaccination. The receptors stem from an adult in good health. Each CDR3 is given with its conserved first and last residue. D genes are given only for firm matches. Clone size is shown for a subset of rows, as once, few, many or a class of expanded clone.

v_gene	abundance	d_gene	j_gene	CDR3nt	CDR3aa
TRBV6-5	.	TRBD1	TRBJ1-6	TGTGCCAGCAGATTGGGACAGAATTCACCCCTCCACTTT	CASRLGQNSPLHF
TRBV7-9	.	.	TRBJ1-4	TGTGCCCTGGTAGGGGTGACTAATGAAAAACTGTTTTTT	CALVGVTNEKLFF
TRBV27	once	TRBD2	TRBJ2-7	TGTGCCAGCAGTCCCTCACTAGCGAGGCCGTACGAGCAGTACTTC	CASSPSLARPYEQYF
TRBV3-1/TRBV3-2	.	.	TRBJ2-3	TGTGCCAGCAGCCAAGATCATGTACTAGTGGTGGATACGCAGTATTTT	CASSQDHVLVVDTQYF
TRBV2	.	TRBD1	TRBJ2-3	TGTGCCAGCGGAAGGGACAGGGGTGGCACAGATACGCAGTATTTT	CASGRDRGGTDTQYF
TRBV3-1/TRBV3-2	.	TRBD2	TRBJ2-7	TGTGCCAGCAGCCATCCTCGGACTAGCAGCCGCTCCTACGAGCAGTACTTC	CASSHPRTSSRSYEQYF
TRBV28	.	TRBD2	TRBJ2-7	TGTACTAGCGGGAGGGGGGGTTTCTACGAGCAGTACTTC	CTSGRGGFYEQYF
TRBV28	.	.	TRBJ2-7	TGTGCCAGCAGGGGGGCCGAAACCTACGAGCAGTACTTC	CASRGAETYEQYF
TRBV2	once	.	TRBJ2-2	TGTGCCAGCAGTGTGGGGGGGGCCCCTGCCGGGGAGCTGTTTTTT	CASSVGGAPAGELFF
TRBV27	.	TRBD2	TRBJ2-1	TGTGCCAGCAGTTTTGGGCGGGGGATCTCCTACAATGAGCAGTTCTTC	CASSFGRGISYNEQFF
TRBV6-1	.	TRBD1	TRBJ2-7	TGTGCCAGCAGTGAAGCGACCGGGACAGGGAGTTACGAGCAGTACTTC	CASSEATGTGSYEQYF
TRBV5-1	.	.	TRBJ2-7	TGCGCCAGCAGCCTGCAGGCAGAATACGAGCAGTACTTC	CASSLQAEYEQYF
TRBV29-1	.	.	TRBJ1-1	TGCAGCGTTGCCCGGGGGGCCTTAATGAACACTGAAGCTTTCTTT	CSVARGALMNTEAFF
TRBV27	once	.	TRBJ2-7	TGTGCCAGCAGTCCCTCGATGGGTCCGACAGTTTACGAGCAGTACTTC	CASSPSMGPTVYEQYF
TRBV9	.	.	TRBJ1-2	TGTGCCAGCAGCTCATCCACCAGGGGAAACTATGGCTACACCTTC	CASSSSTRGNYGYTF